This TCR beta chain was identified during a study of blood T cell repertoires in COVID-19. Overall study: Donors in the United States, Italy and Spain gave samples during acute or convalescent COVID-19.

V gave up 0 bases and J gave up 8 bases, with 9 bases separating them. The CDR3 is 13 residues long. Germline V gene sequence: CDR1 SGHRS, CDR2 YFSETQ. Method: immunoSEQ multiplex PCR; TCRdb's copy keeps in-frame clones and lacks some. The sample consists of 270,000 or so clones, 88% of them appearing once. V and J are TRBV5-1 and TRBJ1-5; D might be TRBD1 (5 bases). This receptor was obtained from a middle-aged woman with acute COVID-19. Sequences were obtained from PBMCs or T cells enriched from blood (not recorded which). In DNA form, the CDR3 reads TGCGCCAGCAGCTTGGAGGGGACTGAGCCCCAGCATTTT. This translates into CASSLEGTEPQHF.